This TCR beta chain was captured by sequencing in a study of cytotoxic CD8 clonotypes in ibrutinib-treated CLL. Sequenced by immunoSEQ multiplex PCR; TCRdb stores in-frame clones only, minus some. The sample yields about 300,000 clones, 60% to 80% seen once. General study findings and limits: Sustained-remission and progressing patients had different sampling times.

To note about this clone: Its antigen is not identified.

The germline V and J ends were trimmed by 5 bases and 0 bases, with 17 bases remaining between them. This CDR3 region has 17 residues. Germline assignment: CDR1 PRHDT and CDR2 FYEKMQ (reference sequence). The chain employs TRBV13 and TRBJ1-3; D remains unclear. The specimen was PBMCs, collected after 36 months of ibrutinib treatment. This TCR came from a human donor with chronic lymphocytic leukemia. The CDR3 DNA reads TGTGCCAGCAGCCGTCGATTAGGGTGGGACTCTGGAAACACCATATATTTT. Its translation: CASSRRLGWDSGNTIYF.